The text below deals with one TCR beta chain. The data were taken from a study of OX40 agonist ivuxolimab in advanced cancers. The table came from immunoSEQ multiplex PCR; TCRdb's copy has only in-frame clones and leaves some out. This sample has roughly 20,000 clones, with roughly 80% found just once. CDR3 length equals 14 residues. Germline CDR1 is SEHNR and CDR2 is FQNEAQ (reference sequence). Between the trimmed V and J ends, which lost 3 bases and 9 bases, there was a span of 12 bases. The sequence was collected from an adult with an advanced solid tumor such as melanoma, head and neck, liver or kidney cancer. This specimen consisted of CD4+ or CD8+ T cells sorted from blood, obtained in a trial of the OX40 agonist ivuxolimab. The rearrangement links TRBV7-9 to TRBJ1-6; D remains ambiguous. The CDR3 sequence: CASSFPSTTSPLHF. As DNA, the CDR3 is TGTGCCAGCAGCTTCCCAAGTACCACTTCACCCCTCCACTTT.